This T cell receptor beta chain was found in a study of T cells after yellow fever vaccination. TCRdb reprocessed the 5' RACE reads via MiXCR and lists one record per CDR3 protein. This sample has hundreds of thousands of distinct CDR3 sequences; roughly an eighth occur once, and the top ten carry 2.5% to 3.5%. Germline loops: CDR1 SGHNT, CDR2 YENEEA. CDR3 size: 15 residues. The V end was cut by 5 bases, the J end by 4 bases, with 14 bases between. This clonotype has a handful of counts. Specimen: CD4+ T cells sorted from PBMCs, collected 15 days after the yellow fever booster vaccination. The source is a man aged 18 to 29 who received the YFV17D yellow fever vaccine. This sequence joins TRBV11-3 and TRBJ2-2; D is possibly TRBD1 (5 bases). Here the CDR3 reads CASSPSDRRTGELFF. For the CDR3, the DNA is TGTGCCAGCAGCCCCTCAGACAGACGCACCGGGGAGCTGTTTTTT.